This T cell receptor (beta chain) was observed in a study of blood T cell repertoires in COVID-19. This CDR3 region has 13 residues. Germline assignment: CDR1 KGHSH and CDR2 LQKENI. Trimming removed 0 bases at V and 5 bases at J, with 7 bases between. Points on this clone: Different DNA sequences within this sample yield the same CDR3.

Original analysis: Amplification of reference gene primers provided the estimated nucleated cell counts. Using immunoSEQ multiplex PCR, the repertoire was profiled, and TCRdb retains in-frame clones only, with some absent. That table furnishes V, J and clone size, whereas the DNA furnished D and trimming. The sample lists about 380,000 clones, 81% occurring once. The chain carries TRBV18 and TRBJ2-5; D possibly corresponds to TRBD2 (6 bases). The clonotype was recovered from a human donor with acute or convalescent COVID-19. The donor label of this sample is uncertain. Sequencing used peripheral blood. The CDR3 sequence: CASSPPGGETQYF. CDR3 in DNA: TGTGCCAGCTCACCACCGGGGGGTGAGACCCAGTACTTC. Full variable domain (missing parts from reference TRBV18 and TRBJ2-5): NAGVMQNPRHLVRRRGQEARLRCSPMKGHSHVYWYRQLPEEGLKFMVYLQKENIIDESGMPKERFSAEFPKEGPSILRIQQVVRGDSAAYFCASSPPGGETQYFGPGTRLLVL.